These 29 T cell receptor beta chains originate from one sample sequenced in a study of beta chain features in type 1 diabetes. The investigators reverse transcribed all of the isolated RNA, so they sequenced expressed TCRB transcripts. Sequenced by immunoSEQ multiplex PCR; TCRdb stores in-frame clones only, minus some. The sample lists about 620,000 clones, roughly 16% occurring once. The sample comprised naive CD4+ T cells from blood. All receptors derive from a young man in good health.

This clone occurred a few times. The chain is built from TRBV4-3 and TRBJ2-2, with unresolved D. V lost 4 bases to trimming and J lost 4 bases, with 7 bases between them. Germline CDR1 is LGHNA and CDR2 is YSLEER. The CDR3 consists of 13 residues. The CDR3 protein is CASSRDTTGELFF. CDR3 coding DNA: TGCGCCAGCAGCCGTGACACCACCGGGGAGCTGTTTTTT.

This clone was picked up a small number of times. V is TRBV9 and J is TRBJ1-1; possibly TRBD1 for D (5 bases). In germline, CDR1 is SGDLS, CDR2 YYNGEE. The ends were cut back, 6 bases at V and 4 bases at J, with 19 bases in the middle. The CDR3 loop spans 15 amino acids. In DNA, the CDR3 is TGTGCCAGCAACGGACTCGACAGACTTGGCACTGAAGCTTTCTTT. Residues: CASNGLDRLGTEAFF. The whole variable domain, filled in from reference TRBV9 and TRBJ1-1, reads DSGVTQTPKHLITATGQRVTLRCSPRSGDLSVYWYQQSLDQGLQFLIQYYNGEERAKGNILERFSAQQFPDLHSELNLSSLELGDSALYFCASNGLDRLGTEAFFGQGTRLTVV.

This clone has only a few counts. The chain is built from TRBV10-3 and TRBJ2-3; 13 positions agree with TRBD2. The germline CDR1 and CDR2 sequences are ENHRY and SYGVKD. This CDR3 has 17 amino acids. Trimming took 4 bases from V and 0 from J; bases not matched to a gene: 4. The chain's CDR3 is CAISGTSGGSSTDTQYF. The CDR3, as DNA: TGTGCCATCAGTGGGACTAGCGGGGGCTCTAGCACAGATACGCAGTATTTT.

The gene calls are TRBV7-9 and TRBJ2-1, with 10 bases that match TRBD2. The germline V gene has CDR1 SEHNR and CDR2 FQNEAQ (reference sequence). Germline trimming cut 1 base from V and 9 bases from J; bases unmatched to any gene: 12. The CDR3 length is 17 residues. The CDR3 region is CASSLVHLASGSGEQFF. As DNA, the CDR3 is TGTGCCAGCAGCTTAGTCCATTTAGCTAGCGGGAGTGGTGAGCAGTTCTTC.

The V and J genes are TRBV18 and TRBJ2-7, with D uncertain. V lost 2 bases and J lost 5, with 16 bases in between. The germline CDR1 and CDR2 sequences are KGHSH and LQKENI. This CDR3 contains 15 residues. CDR3 region: CASSPWVLDAHEQYF. The CDR3 DNA is TGTGCCAGCTCACCATGGGTATTAGACGCCCACGAGCAGTACTTC. Filled out from reference TRBV18 and TRBJ2-7, the complete variable domain reads NAGVMQNPRHLVRRRGQEARLRCSPMKGHSHVYWYRQLPEEGLKFMVYLQKENIIDESGMPKERFSAEFPKEGPSILRIQQVVRGDSAAYFCASSPWVLDAHEQYFGPGTRLTVT.

This clone was seen a handful of times. The J gene is TRBJ1-1, the V gene TRBV7-2; TRBD1 is a possible D gene (6 bases). CDR3 length equals 14 residues. The V end lost 1 base, the J end lost 1 base, and 7 bases lay between the germline ends. Germline CDR1 is SGHTA and CDR2 is FQGNSA. This CDR3 reads CASSLDRANTEAFF. DNA for the CDR3: TGTGCCAGCAGCTTAGACAGGGCGAACACTGAAGCTTTCTTT. Full variable domain (outside the CDR3, taken from reference TRBV7-2 and TRBJ1-1): GAGVSQSPSNKVTEKGKDVELRCDPISGHTALYWYRQSLGQGLEFLIYFQGNSAPDKSGLPSDRFSAERTGGSVSTLTIQRTQQEDSAVYLCASSLDRANTEAFFGQGTRLTVV.

The chain couples TRBV29-1 to TRBJ2-7; 9 bases agree with TRBD1. CDR1 and CDR2 (germline): SQVTM, ANQGSEA. The trim removed 6 bases at V and 5 bases at J, leaving 8 bases unmatched. The CDR3 spans 13 residues. The CDR3 loop is CSVKGQGQNEQYF. The CDR3 coding sequence is TGCAGCGTGAAGGGACAGGGTCAAAACGAGCAGTACTTC.

This chain connects TRBV14 to TRBJ1-5, with TRBD1 as a possible D gene (6 bases). The CDR3 sequence is 17 residues long. V lost 1 base and J lost 5, with 18 bases in between. The V gene's germline CDR1 is SGHDN and CDR2 FVKESK. Here the CDR3 reads CASSQARGGPTDQPQHF. The CDR3 nucleotides are TGTGCCAGCAGCCAAGCGCGCGGGGGGCCGACCGATCAGCCCCAGCATTTT.

This clone was recorded a few times. This chain connects TRBV7-8 to TRBJ2-1, with 7 bases lining up with TRBD1. The CDR3 is 10 amino acids. Trimming removed 6 bases from V and 14 bases from J; junction bases left unmatched: 4. Germline values: CDR1 SGHVS, CDR2 FQNEAQ. Here the CDR3 reads CASSKDREFF. The CDR3 nucleotides read TGTGCCAGCAGTAAAGACAGGGAGTTCTTC.

The chain combines TRBV15 with TRBJ1-4; no clear D. V shed 3 bases and J shed 6 bases, with 8 bases lying between them. The CDR3 is 13 residues long. CDR1 and CDR2 from the germline V gene are LNHNV and YYDKDF (reference sequence). The CDR3 loop is CATSRVFDEKLFF. For the CDR3, the DNA is TGTGCCACCAGCAGGGTATTTGATGAAAAACTGTTTTTT.

This chain links TRBV7-3 with TRBJ1-2, with 7 nucleotides matching TRBD1. V trimming: 3 bases; J trimming: 8 bases; junction bases outside the gene matches: 12. Germline V gene lookup returns CDR1 SGHTA and CDR2 FQGTGA. The CDR3 runs to 15 residues. DNA of the CDR3: TGTGCCAGCAGCTTCACTCCGGGACAGCCTCTAGGCTACACCTTC. Translated, it gives CASSFTPGQPLGYTF.

The chain couples TRBV29-1 to TRBJ1-2; D is unresolved. In germline, CDR1 is SQVTM, CDR2 ANQGSEA. The CDR3 totals 11 residues. Between the trimmed V and J ends, which lost 5 bases and 2 bases, there was a span of 6 bases. The CDR3 DNA reads as TGCAGCGTTCGGAAAAACTATGGCTACACCTTC. Translated: CSVRKNYGYTF.

This clone has just a few counts. The gene calls are TRBV6-1 and TRBJ2-3; 11 nucleotides line up with TRBD2. The germline gives CDR1 MNHNS, CDR2 SASEGT. The trim removed 6 bases at V and 4 bases at J, leaving 6 bases unmatched. This CDR3 spans 15 amino acids. CDR3 sequence reads: CASRLAGAGADTQYF. The CDR3 DNA follows: TGTGCCAGCAGACTAGCGGGGGCCGGGGCAGATACGCAGTATTTT.

The V and J genes are TRBV4-1 and TRBJ2-1; D is perhaps TRBD2 (5 bases). Trimming removed 2 bases from V and 8 bases from J, with 13 bases in between. The CDR3 loop spans 14 amino acids. Germline values: CDR1 MGHRA, CDR2 YSYEKL. In DNA, the CDR3 is TGCGCCAGCAGCCAAAGAGTACTAGTCTATGAGCAGTTCTTC. It specifies CASSQRVLVYEQFF.

The chain recombines TRBV18 with TRBJ2-7; a weak D match, TRBD1 (5 bases). Germline CDR1 reads KGHSH; CDR2 reads LQKENI. V was pared by 1 base and J by 0 bases, with 7 bases between. The CDR3 contains 14 residues. CDR3 region: CASSPHRSSYEQYF. The CDR3 bases are TGTGCCAGCTCACCACACAGGAGCTCCTACGAGCAGTACTTC.

The chain links TRBV6-6 to TRBJ1-6; D might be TRBD1 (5 bases). The CDR3 is 14 residues long. V dropped 7 bases and J dropped 15 bases, with 22 bases sitting between them. Germline V gene sequence: CDR1 MNHNY, CDR2 SVGAGI (reference sequence). CDR3 sequence reads: CASILDSQRNLLHF. In nucleotides, the CDR3 is TGTGCCAGCATTCTAGACAGCCAACGGAATCTCCTCCACTTT.

The genes are TRBV7-2 and TRBJ1-5; no clear D. Germline CDR1 is SGHTA and CDR2 is FQGNSA. V lost 3 bases, J lost 5 bases, and 8 bases lay in between. CDR3 length: 13 residues. The CDR3 bases are TGTGCCAGCAGCTTTAGGGCCCATCAGCCCCAGCATTTT. As protein: CASSFRAHQPQHF.

V gene TRBV12-5 combines with J gene TRBJ1-1; D may be TRBD1 (5 bases). CDR1 LGHNT and CDR2 FRNRAP come from the germline V gene. The V gene lost 3 bases and the J gene lost 11 bases, with 16 bases spanning the gap. The CDR3 loop spans 13 amino acids. CDR3: CASGFGGTQRAFF. CDR3 bases: TGTGCTAGTGGTTTTGGCGGGACGCAGCGCGCTTTCTTT.

The chain recombines TRBV7-2 with TRBJ2-7; 7 bases map to TRBD1. CDR1 and CDR2 from the germline V gene are SGHTA and FQGNSA. V shed 2 bases, J shed 1 base, and the junction held 5 bases outside the gene matches. The CDR3 extends over 15 amino acids. The CDR3 loop reads CASSLQGQTSYEQYF. Here the CDR3 DNA reads TGTGCCAGCAGCTTACAGGGACAGACATCCTACGAGCAGTACTTC. Based on the CDR3 plus reference TRBV7-2 and TRBJ2-7, the full variable domain is GAGVSQSPSNKVTEKGKDVELRCDPISGHTALYWYRQSLGQGLEFLIYFQGNSAPDKSGLPSDRFSAERTGGSVSTLTIQRTQQEDSAVYLCASSLQGQTSYEQYFGPGTRLTVT.

This clone has just a few counts. This chain uses TRBV7-2 with TRBJ2-3; D may be TRBD1 (5 bases). The germline V gene encodes CDR1 SGHTA and CDR2 FQGNSA. The CDR3 is made up of 15 amino acids. V lost 5 bases to trimming and J lost 3 bases, with 15 bases between them. The CDR3, as DNA: TGTGCCAGCAGCCCAAATCAGGGATCTACAGATACGCAGTATTTT. Translation gives CASSPNQGSTDTQYF.

In its sample, this clone was seen a few times. The rearrangement joins TRBV2 to TRBJ2-6; possibly TRBD2 for D (5 bases). Germline V gene sequence: CDR1 SNHLY, CDR2 FYNNEI. V lost 2 bases and J 3 bases, leaving 11 bases between the germline ends. The CDR3 has 16 residues. The CDR3 spells CASSETGKGGANVLTF. CDR3 nucleotide sequence: TGTGCCAGCAGTGAAACGGGGAAGGGTGGGGCCAACGTCCTGACTTTC.

This clone was counted between two and nine times. The rearrangement links TRBV7-2 to TRBJ2-7; 10 bases match TRBD2. CDR3 length: 16 amino acids. CDR1 is SGHTA, CDR2 FQGNSA, per germline. V lost 7 bases, J lost 0 bases, and 9 bases stayed unmatched. The CDR3: CASTPGLAWSSYEQYF. CDR3 in DNA: TGTGCCAGCACTCCGGGACTAGCGTGGAGCTCCTACGAGCAGTACTTC.

Notes on this clone: The sample contains more than one DNA sequence encoding this CDR3. The J gene is TRBJ1-1, the V gene TRBV7-2; D unresolved. Germline CDR1 and CDR2: SGHTA and FQGNSA. This CDR3 comprises 13 residues. Trimming removed 1 base from V and 0 bases from J, with 3 bases in between. CDR3 sequence: CASSLEMNTEAFF. The CDR3 coding sequence is TGTGCCAGCAGCTTAGAGATGAACACTGAAGCTTTCTTT.

This clone has more than one count but fewer than ten. V usage is TRBV7-2 and J usage is TRBJ1-5, with D perhaps TRBD1 (5 bases). Between the trimmed V and J ends, which lost 0 bases and 3 bases, there was a span of 9 bases. This CDR3 region has 15 residues. CDR1 is SGHTA and CDR2 is FQGNSA in the germline V gene. CDR3 loop: CASSLAPGHNQPQHF. CDR3 in DNA: TGTGCCAGCAGCTTAGCGCCGGGGCACAATCAGCCCCAGCATTTT.

This chain connects TRBV4-3 to TRBJ2-4; the match to TRBD1 covers 8 bases. The CDR3 has 17 residues. The J segment lost 5 bases and the V segment lost 0 bases, leaving 9 bases of the junction unmatched. Germline V gives CDR1 LGHNA, CDR2 YSLEER. Here the CDR3 DNA reads TGCGCCAGCAGCCAAGAGGTGGCAGGGGGCGTACAAAACATTCAGTACTTC. This translates into CASSQEVAGGVQNIQYF.

This rearrangement joins TRBV5-1 to TRBJ1-1; D unclear. Germline assignment: CDR1 SGHRS and CDR2 YFSETQ. V was clipped by 0 bases and J by 1 base, with 7 bases between them. CDR3 length: 14 residues. In DNA, the CDR3 is TGCGCCAGCAGCTTGGCCGTGGGGAACACTGAAGCTTTCTTT. Its translation is CASSLAVGNTEAFF.

This clone was picked up a small number of times. The rearrangement uses TRBV6-5 and TRBJ2-7, with TRBD2 identical over 8 bases. With V trimmed by 6 bases and J by 0 bases, 4 bases remained unmatched. This CDR3 is built from 14 residues. Per germline, CDR1 MNHEY and CDR2 SVGAGI. The CDR3 sequence: CASSPSGPSYEQYF. As DNA, the CDR3 is TGTGCCAGCAGCCCTAGCGGGCCCTCCTACGAGCAGTACTTC.

V gene TRBV18 combines with J gene TRBJ1-4, with 7 positions matching TRBD1. The germline gives CDR1 KGHSH, CDR2 LQKENI. V dropped 4 bases and J dropped 4; count of bases not matched to a gene: 9. The CDR3 contains 16 residues. The CDR3 is CASSRIRDSVNEKLFF. The CDR3 DNA reads TGTGCCAGCTCACGAATCCGGGACAGCGTTAATGAAAAACTGTTTTTT. Combining the CDR3 with reference TRBV18 and TRBJ1-4 gives the whole variable domain NAGVMQNPRHLVRRRGQEARLRCSPMKGHSHVYWYRQLPEEGLKFMVYLQKENIIDESGMPKERFSAEFPKEGPSILRIQQVVRGDSAAYFCASSRIRDSVNEKLFFGSGTQLSVL.

This clone has more than one count but fewer than ten. The rearrangement uses TRBV10-3 and TRBJ1-1, with D possibly being TRBD1 (5 bases). There are 15 residues in the CDR3. CDR1 and CDR2 from the germline V gene are ENHRY and SYGVKD. Deletions cut 4 bases from V and 1 base from J, with 13 bases between. In DNA, the CDR3 is TGTGCCATCAGTGCTCCCGGGGGGGGGAACACTGAAGCTTTCTTT. Translation gives CAISAPGGGNTEAFF.